This T cell receptor (beta chain) was found in a study of blood T cell repertoires in COVID-19. Overall study: The samples span acute and convalescent COVID-19 from the United States, Italy and Spain.

The CDR3 sequence is 14 residues long. Germline assignment: CDR1 MNHEY and CDR2 SVGAGI. The V gene lost 2 bases and the J gene lost 4 bases, with 11 bases spanning the gap. Under the authors' procedure: The assay estimated nucleated cells by amplifying reference gene primers. Produced via immunoSEQ multiplex PCR; TCRdb's table is partial and in-frame only. V and J calls plus clone size are reproduced from that table; the DNA served to infer D and trimming. The data show 350,000 or so clones, with around 89% seen just once and 5% to 8.5% held by the top ten. V and J are TRBV6-5 and TRBJ1-2, with D hard to call. Sample: peripheral blood. The clonotype was recovered from a man between 18 and 35 years old with active or convalescent COVID-19. CDR3 coding DNA: TGTGCCAGCAGTTACCGGTATTCTGCCTATGGCTACACCTTC. It codes for CASSYRYSAYGYTF.